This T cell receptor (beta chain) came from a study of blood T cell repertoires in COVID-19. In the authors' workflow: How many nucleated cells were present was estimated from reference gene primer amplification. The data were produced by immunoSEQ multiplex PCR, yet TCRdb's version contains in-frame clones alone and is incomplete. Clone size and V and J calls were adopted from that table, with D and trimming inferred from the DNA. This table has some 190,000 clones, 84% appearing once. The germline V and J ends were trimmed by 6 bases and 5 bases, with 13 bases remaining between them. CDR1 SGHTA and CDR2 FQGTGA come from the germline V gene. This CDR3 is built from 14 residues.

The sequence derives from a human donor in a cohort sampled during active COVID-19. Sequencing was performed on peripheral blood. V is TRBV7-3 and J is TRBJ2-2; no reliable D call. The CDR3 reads CASSSLPGTGELFF. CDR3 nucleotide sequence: TGTGCCAGCAGTTCACTCCCAGGAACCGGGGAGCTGTTTTTT.